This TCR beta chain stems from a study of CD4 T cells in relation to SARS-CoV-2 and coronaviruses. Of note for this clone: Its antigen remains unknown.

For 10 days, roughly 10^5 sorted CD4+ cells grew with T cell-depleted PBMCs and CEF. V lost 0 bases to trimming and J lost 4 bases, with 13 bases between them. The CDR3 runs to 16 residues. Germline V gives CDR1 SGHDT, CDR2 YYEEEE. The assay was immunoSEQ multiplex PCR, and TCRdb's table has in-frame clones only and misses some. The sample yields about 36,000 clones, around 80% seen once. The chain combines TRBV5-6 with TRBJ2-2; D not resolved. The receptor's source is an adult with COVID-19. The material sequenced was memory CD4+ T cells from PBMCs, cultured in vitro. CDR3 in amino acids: CASSLAPALRTGELFF. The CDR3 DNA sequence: TGTGCCAGCAGCTTGGCCCCTGCGCTACGCACCGGGGAGCTGTTTTTT.